The entry below gives a single T cell receptor beta chain sequence along with its context. Antigen: not known. TCRdb called the 5' RACE reads again in MiXCR, with one record for every CDR3 protein. The repertoire has approximately 170,000 distinct CDR3 sequences, 13% of them found once; the top ten carry roughly 3.4%. The data originate from a study of T-cell memory formation after mild COVID-19. The CDR3 is 15 amino acids. The germline V gene encodes CDR1 SEHNR and CDR2 FQNEAQ (reference sequence). V shed 4 bases, J shed 2 bases, and the junction held 5 bases outside the gene matches. Notes on the study in general: Clones which contracted sat mainly in CM and EM if CD4+, and in EMRA if CD8+. Second-wave clones peaking on day 37 lacked confirmed SARS-CoV-2 specificity.

This clonotype originated in a man aged 18 to 35 who had mild COVID-19 (a few samples of this study predate the infection). Cell type and time point are not known. The chain employs TRBV7-9 and TRBJ2-3; 8 bases line up with TRBD2. The specimen sequenced was PBMCs or a T cell subset sorted from them (not recorded which). The CDR3, as DNA: TGTGCCAGCAGCTGGACACTAGCGGCCACAGATACGCAGTATTTT. Protein sequence: CASSWTLAATDTQYF.